This T cell receptor beta chain was captured by sequencing in a study of T cells expressing NK-cell markers. Study in general: TCR beta repertoires came from sorted CD3+CD56+NKG2C+, CD3+CD56+NKG2C- and CD3+CD56-NKG2C+ T cells.

Study results and limitations: Five to seven of the donors carried dominant NKG2C+ clonotypes that took up 1.0-7.0% of their CD8+ T cells.

Germline CDR1 MGHRA, CDR2 YSYEKL. The CDR3 is made up of 15 amino acids. Notes on this clonotype: As yet, its antigen is unknown.

As the method of synthesis, 5'RACE template switching with UMIs yielded TCR beta cDNA. TCRdb reprocessed the 5' RACE reads, with one entry per CDR3 protein and no DNA. The data show about 550,000 distinct CDR3 sequences, and the top ten clones hold approximately 3.6%. Sequenced input: blood T cells: a sorted CD56 or NKG2C T cell subset, CD4+ or CD8+ T cells, or bulk PBMC T cells (not recorded which). V and J are TRBV4-1 and TRBJ2-3; TCRdb returns TRBD2, unconfirmable since there is no DNA. The clonotype was recovered from a man aged 18 to 30 in good health. The CDR3 sequence is CASSTLATSTDTQYF.